This is a list of T cell receptor beta chains from one sample in a study of cytomegalovirus exposure and HLA in healthy donors. Sequencing used immunoSEQ multiplex PCR; TCRdb keeps in-frame clones, though not all of them. The sample shows fewer than 200,000 clones, about three quarters of them seen only once. The sequencing sample was made of PBMCs. The receptors originated from a woman aged 25-40 years in good health and CMV-seronegative. CDR3s leave out the opening cysteine and the closing phenylalanine or tryptophan. D genes are given only for firm matches.

J gene	D gene	V gene	CDR3 protein
TRBJ1-1	.	TRBV11-2	ASRALLVAIPEAF
TRBJ2-7	TRBD1	TRBV30	AWSAGTGSSYEQY
TRBJ1-5	.	TRBV5-6	ASSFGGSGNQPQH
TRBJ2-7	.	TRBV29-1	SVIDSYEQY
TRBJ1-1	.	TRBV20-1	SATDTKRAF
TRBJ2-7	.	TRBV4-2	ASSSGMWSGLTYEQY
TRBJ1-5	.	TRBV6-1	ASSESPPTGPLVQPQH
TRBJ2-2	TRBD2	TRBV7-2	ASSLVSGANTGELF
TRBJ2-3	.	TRBV6-4	ASSDSNTDTQY
TRBJ1-2	.	TRBV2	ASPVRQRANYGYT
TRBJ2-2	.	TRBV5-4	ASSPLGSNTGELF
TRBJ2-7	.	TRBV5-1	ASSLRTGDYEQY
TRBJ2-1	.	TRBV11-3	ASSLGGANNEQF
TRBJ2-3	TRBD2	TRBV4-1	ASSQTGLATDTQY
TRBJ2-6	TRBD1	TRBV11-3	ASSFGTGGSGANVLT
TRBJ2-7	TRBD1	TRBV7-9	ASSTSGTGVKGTYEQY
TRBJ1-5	.	TRBV9	ASGPDRNQPQH
TRBJ2-2	TRBD1	TRBV13	ASSTGQGRDTGELF
TRBJ2-7	TRBD1	TRBV29-1	SALLTDRQGEQY
TRBJ2-3	.	TRBV11-2	ASSLVIGADTQY
TRBJ2-7	TRBD2	TRBV6-5	ASSYSTLAGAYEQY
TRBJ1-1	.	TRBV28	ASSLGHHTEAF
TRBJ2-3	TRBD2	TRBV2	ASSRGGSDTQY
TRBJ2-7	.	TRBV15	ATSRDRQVSYEQY
TRBJ2-7	.	TRBV6-1	ASSEAGASGLGQY
TRBJ2-1	.	TRBV10-3	AISEAGSFYNEQF
TRBJ2-7	TRBD1	TRBV27	ASSLSGTGGYEQY
TRBJ2-5	.	TRBV6-5	ASSPLTEYQETQY
TRBJ2-7	TRBD1	TRBV28	ATEESVTGGNEQY
TRBJ2-1	TRBD2	TRBV5-6	ASSSGTSSYNEQF
TRBJ1-2	.	TRBV28	ASSLWPGLDYGYT
TRBJ2-1	TRBD2	TRBV9	ASSRSGLADNEQF
TRBJ2-5	TRBD2	TRBV7-6	ASSRTSGGQETQY
.	.	TRBV7-2	ASNSYEQY
TRBJ2-5	TRBD1	TRBV5-5	ASSSQGSRRETQY
.	TRBD2	TRBV25-1	ASSGPGLALVGNEQY
TRBJ2-7	TRBD1	TRBV15	ATSRDPGGTYEQY
TRBJ1-1	.	TRBV11-2	ASRTWGRVQNTEAF
TRBJ2-3	TRBD2	TRBV9	ASSRNRGLAGEYSSTDTQY
TRBJ1-5	TRBD1	TRBV5-4	ASSLTGQGIYSNQPQH
TRBJ2-2	.	TRBV14	ASSQENRPPGELF
TRBJ1-5	.	TRBV15	ATSPRGSAGQPQH
TRBJ1-5	.	TRBV28	ASRRGSISNQPQH
TRBJ2-4	.	TRBV7-2	ASSFEVAKNIQY
TRBJ1-5	.	TRBV2	ASSESGVPQH
TRBJ2-5	TRBD1	TRBV30	AWSRGQGIGSQY
TRBJ1-1	TRBD1	TRBV11-2	ASSSGTGMNTEAF
TRBJ2-3	.	TRBV4-1	ASSRIPGLRDTQY
TRBJ2-3	TRBD2	TRBV6-4	ASTLGSGPLRQY
.	TRBD2	TRBV6-6	ASVRDSGSAPYEQY
TRBJ2-4	.	TRBV6-5	ASPKSQAKNIQY
TRBJ2-7	.	TRBV15	ATSRAGYEQY
TRBJ2-2	TRBD1	TRBV7-3	ASSLQGARDGELF
TRBJ1-2	TRBD1	TRBV28	ASSPYRGRDGYT
TRBJ2-3	TRBD2	TRBV5-1	ASSLGLAGGTDTQY